This T cell receptor beta chain was documented in a study of blood T cell repertoires in COVID-19. This CDR3 region has 16 residues. Per the germline V gene, CDR1 is MNHEY and CDR2 is SMNVEV (reference sequence). V lost 3 bases to trimming and J lost 5 bases; unmatched junction nucleotides: 5. A Seattle source enrolled patients during active infection and followed them longitudinally. The table came from immunoSEQ multiplex PCR; TCRdb's copy has only in-frame clones and leaves some out. The sample lists some 370,000 clones, about 87% seen once, with under 11% in the top ten. The sequenced sample was peripheral blood. The chain couples TRBV27 to TRBJ2-2, with 11 bases lining up with TRBD2. The TCR was taken from a woman aged 25 to 39 with COVID-19, enrolled during active disease. The CDR3 spells CASSFRIAGGTGELFF. For the CDR3, the DNA is TGTGCCAGCAGTTTCCGGATAGCGGGGGGGACCGGGGAGCTGTTTTTT.